The 4 T cell receptor beta chains given below trace back to one sample, sequenced in a study of blood T cell repertoires in COVID-19. Clones were read by immunoSEQ multiplex PCR, and TCRdb kept only the in-frame ones, dropping some. The sample lists around 330,000 clones, around 84% occurring once. The specimen was PBMCs or T cells enriched from blood (not recorded which). Receptors originate from a young woman who had been exposed to COVID-19.

V and J are TRBV18 and TRBJ1-5; D gene ambiguous. V lost 2 bases, J lost 5 bases, and 13 bases lay in between. CDR1 is KGHSH and CDR2 is LQKENI in the germline V gene. The CDR3 is 15 residues long. CDR3 sequence reads: CASSPFGGLDQPQHF. CDR3 in DNA: TGTGCCAGCTCACCATTCGGAGGGCTTGATCAGCCCCAGCATTTT.

This chain connects TRBV15 to TRBJ2-1; no definite D call. V was clipped by 0 bases and J by 1 base, with 7 bases between them. The CDR3 is made up of 15 amino acids. Germline lookup yields CDR1 LNHNV and CDR2 YYDKDF (reference sequence). The CDR3 DNA reads TGTGCCACCAGCAGAGATCGGGTATCCTACAATGAGCAGTTCTTC. The encoded protein is CATSRDRVSYNEQFF.

This rearrangement joins TRBV30 to TRBJ2-5; 10 positions agree with TRBD2. Per germline, CDR1 GTSNPN and CDR2 SVGIG (reference sequence). The CDR3 contains 15 residues. The V gene end was trimmed by 3 bases and the J gene end by 3 bases; junction bases not matched to a gene: 7. Here the CDR3 DNA reads TGTGCCTGGAGAGAGGGACTAGCGAACGAAGAGACCCAGTACTTC. It is translated as CAWREGLANEETQYF.

The V call is TRBV7-3, the J call TRBJ2-2, with a weak D call TRBD2 (6 bases). Per germline, CDR1 SGHTA and CDR2 FQGTGA. Trimming removed 5 bases from V and 4 bases from J, with 11 bases in between. The CDR3 sequence is 14 residues long. Written as DNA, the CDR3 is TGTGCCAGCAGCCCCTTGGGAGGCACCGGGGAGCTGTTTTTT. Translated: CASSPLGGTGELFF.